A single sample gave rise to the 20 T cell receptor beta chains below, sequenced in a study of T cells in Graves' hyperthyroidism and ophthalmopathy. TCR beta CDR3 regions were amplified from RNA transcripts. TCR CDR3 regions were first amplified by RT-PCR with HTBI primers. TCRdb re-derived calls from the multiplex PCR reads in MiXCR, one entry per CDR3 protein. The sample holds around 690,000 distinct CDR3 sequences, 17% seen once. Sequencing used blood. The origin of the receptors is a man aged 50 to 59 with Graves' hyperthyroidism.

This chain uses TRBV12-3 or TRBV12-4 with TRBJ1-5; D may be TRBD1 (5 bases). The CDR3 loop spans 14 amino acids. Trimming took off 7 bases at V and 7 bases at J, with 17 bases between the two ends. The CDR3 nucleotides read TGTGCCAGCAAGGTCCAGGGACCCGGCCAGCCCCAGCATTTT. Translating it yields CASKVQGPGQPQHF.

The V gene is TRBV5-1, the J gene TRBJ2-7; no firm D call. CDR3 length: 16 amino acids. CDR1 is SGHRS, CDR2 YFSETQ, per germline. V lost 2 bases, J lost 3 bases, and 18 bases lay in between. The CDR3 DNA follows: TGCGCCAGCAGCTTTACGGCCCAGTCCCCTCTCTACGAGCAGTACTTC. Protein sequence: CASSFTAQSPLYEQYF.

This clonotype has at least ten counts. The chain employs TRBV28 and TRBJ2-3, with TRBD1 as a possible D gene (5 bases). Germline lookup yields CDR1 MDHEN and CDR2 SYDVKM. This CDR3 has 15 amino acids. The germline V and J ends were trimmed by 6 bases and 5 bases, with 18 bases remaining between them. The CDR3 DNA sequence: TGTGCCAGCAGACCACAAGACAGTTTACAAGATACGCAGTATTTT. It codes for CASRPQDSLQDTQYF.

This clonotype was counted at least ten times. The chain combines TRBV18 with TRBJ2-7; TRBD1 agrees at 8 bases. The germline V gene encodes CDR1 KGHSH and CDR2 LQKENI. The CDR3 is 14 amino acids. Trimming cost V 5 bases and J 2 bases; bases outside gene matches: 5. The CDR3 coding sequence is TGTGCCAGCTCAACCGGGACAGGAGCCTACGAGCAGTACTTC. This gives the protein CASSTGTGAYEQYF. The variable domain in full, completed from reference TRBV18 and TRBJ2-7, reads NAGVMQNPRHLVRRRGQEARLRCSPMKGHSHVYWYRQLPEEGLKFMVYLQKENIIDESGMPKERFSAEFPKEGPSILRIQQVVRGDSAAYFCASSTGTGAYEQYFGPGTRLTVT.

This clonotype was counted ten times or more. The V gene is TRBV11-2, the J gene TRBJ2-1, with D possibly TRBD2 on 6 matching bases. Trimming stripped 5 bases from V and 2 bases from J, with 13 bases between. CDR3 length: 15 residues. The V gene's germline CDR1 is SGHAT and CDR2 FQNNGV. CDR3: CASSPLRGTYNEQFF. The CDR3 DNA reads as TGTGCCAGCAGCCCCCTCCGGGGGACCTACAATGAGCAGTTCTTC.

The chain recombines TRBV18 with TRBJ1-4; 8 bases map to TRBD1. The J segment lost 1 base and the V segment lost 3 bases, leaving 7 bases of the junction unmatched. The CDR3 runs 17 residues. Germline V gives CDR1 KGHSH, CDR2 LQKENI. CDR3: CASSPRDRWLTNEKLFF. The CDR3 region has the DNA TGTGCCAGCTCACCCCGGGACAGGTGGTTAACTAATGAAAAACTGTTTTTT.

To note about this clonotype: This sequence may be a read error, since a much larger clone differs from it by one base. The chain recombines TRBV30 with TRBJ2-1; maybe TRBD1 (5 bases). V lost 1 base to trimming and J lost 7 bases, with 8 bases between them. CDR3 length: 12 residues. Germline V lookup: CDR1 GTSNPN, CDR2 SVGIG (reference sequence). The CDR3 bases are TGTGCCTGGAGTGCAAAGGGGAATGAGCAGTTCTTC. It yields the protein CAWSAKGNEQFF.

This clonotype has a count of ten or more. The rearrangement links TRBV30 to TRBJ1-5, with 10 bases lining up with TRBD1. The trim removed 2 bases at V and 3 bases at J, leaving 7 bases unmatched. Germline CDR1 reads GTSNPN; CDR2 reads SVGIG (reference sequence). This CDR3 spans 16 amino acids. CDR3 sequence (DNA): TGTGCCTGGAGTCCCAAGGGACAGGGGCTCAATCAGCCCCAGCATTTT. Protein: CAWSPKGQGLNQPQHF.

In regard to this clonotype: This likely comes from a read error, as the CDR3 has no conserved phenylalanine or tryptophan at its end. The rearrangement joins TRBV11-1 to TRBJ2-5, with TRBD1 identical over 7 bases. Germline lookup yields CDR1 SGHAT and CDR2 FQDESV (reference sequence). V trimming: 5 bases; J trimming: 0 bases; junction bases outside the gene matches: 6. The CDR3 totals 15 residues. The CDR3 reads CASSPGRGYQETQYS. DNA of the CDR3: TGTGCCAGCAGCCCGGGCAGGGGGTACCAAGAGACCCAGTACTCC.

The chain employs TRBV6-5 and TRBJ2-3, with a possible D match to TRBD2 (6 bases). Germline assignment: CDR1 MNHEY and CDR2 SVGAGI. CDR3 length: 15 amino acids. V was clipped by 2 bases and J by 2 bases, with 11 bases between them. The CDR3 loop is CASSYGGAYTDTQYF. The CDR3 coding sequence is TGTGCCAGCAGTTACGGCGGGGCCTACACAGATACGCAGTATTTT.

The chain couples TRBV28 to TRBJ2-7; no clear D gene. Germline V gives CDR1 MDHEN, CDR2 SYDVKM. The V end was cut by 8 bases, the J end by 5 bases, with 19 bases between. The CDR3 consists of 14 residues. CDR3 protein: CASASASVVHEQYF. Written as DNA, the CDR3 is TGTGCCAGCGCCTCCGCTAGTGTCGTCCACGAGCAGTACTTC.

This clonotype turned up a few times. This chain uses TRBV19 with TRBJ1-5; weak D call: TRBD1 (5 bases). Germline-derived CDR1 and CDR2 are LNHDA and SQIVND (reference sequence). The CDR3 has 13 amino acids. V was clipped by 5 bases and J by 9 bases, with 14 bases between them. CDR3 residues: CASSSDRGGPQHF. CDR3 nucleotides: TGTGCCAGTAGTTCCGACCGGGGCGGGCCCCAGCATTTT.

This clonotype was counted only a few times. The chain employs TRBV7-3 and TRBJ2-1; no definite D call. V was trimmed by 5 bases and J by 0 bases, leaving 11 bases between them. The germline V gene has CDR1 SGHTA and CDR2 FQGTGA. This CDR3 contains 15 residues. The CDR3 reads CASSPHSYSYNEQFF. The DNA of the CDR3 is TGTGCCAGCAGCCCCCACTCATACTCCTACAATGAGCAGTTCTTC.

This clonotype was observed many times. CDR3 region: CASSSPGQLSTDTQYF. DNA of the CDR3: TGTGCCAGCAGTTCCCCGGGACAGCTAAGCACAGATACGCAGTATTTT. The rearrangement joins TRBV28 to TRBJ2-3; TRBD1 aligns across 7 bases. The CDR3 is made up of 16 amino acids. Looked up from germline, CDR1 is MDHEN and CDR2 is SYDVKM. With 4 bases clipped from V and 0 bases from J, the junction kept 7 bases outside the gene matches. The entire variable domain, with the rest obtained from reference TRBV28 and TRBJ2-3, is as follows: DVKVTQSSRYLVKRTGEKVFLECVQDMDHENMFWYRQDPGLGLRLIYFSYDVKMKEKGDIPEGYSVSREKKERFSLILESASTNQTSMYLCASSSPGQLSTDTQYFGPGTRLTVL.

The chain uses TRBV4-1 and TRBJ2-2; D not certain. The V end was cut by 0 bases, the J end by 7 bases, with 9 bases between. Per the germline V gene, CDR1 is MGHRA and CDR2 is YSYEKL. The CDR3 runs to 14 residues. CDR3 sequence: CASSQDIRIGELFF. The CDR3 nucleotides are TGCGCCAGCAGCCAAGATATTCGGATCGGGGAGCTGTTTTTT.

This clonotype was seen ten or more times. The chain uses TRBV7-8 and TRBJ1-5; D gene unclear. V lost 3 bases to trimming and J lost 1 base, with 7 bases between them. Germline V gives CDR1 SGHVS, CDR2 FQNEAQ. This CDR3 has 14 residues. The CDR3: CASSFSQSNQPQHF. CDR3 bases: TGTGCCAGCAGCTTCAGTCAGAGCAATCAGCCCCAGCATTTT.

This rearrangement joins TRBV19 to TRBJ1-2, with a possible D match to TRBD1 (5 bases). Germline V CDR1 and CDR2: LNHDA, SQIVND (reference sequence). V lost 5 bases and J 3 bases, leaving 19 bases between the germline ends. The CDR3 length is 16 residues. Here the CDR3 reads CASSVARGSIDYGYTF. DNA for the CDR3: TGTGCCAGTAGTGTGGCCCGGGGCTCAATTGACTATGGCTACACCTTC.

This clonotype was seen ten or more times. This rearrangement joins TRBV12-3 or TRBV12-4 to TRBJ2-4, with a possible D match to TRBD1 (6 bases). Trimming left V 1 base short and J 6 bases short, with 13 bases between. The CDR3 covers 15 residues. In nucleotides, the CDR3 is TGTGCCAGCAGTTTAGGTGCAGGGGAGATAAACATTCAGTACTTC. This encodes CASSLGAGEINIQYF.

This chain connects TRBV30 to TRBJ1-1, with TRBD1 identical over 7 bases. This CDR3 region has 13 residues. V gave up 3 bases and J gave up 4 bases; unmatched junction bases: 5. The germline V gene has CDR1 GTSNPN and CDR2 SVGIG (reference sequence). The CDR3 bases are TGTGCCTGGAGGGTTCAGGGGGGCACTGAAGCTTTCTTT. Translation gives CAWRVQGGTEAFF.

V is TRBV6-1 and J is TRBJ1-5, with TRBD1 matching over 7 bases. Germline loops: CDR1 MNHNS, CDR2 SASEGT. V lost 5 bases and J lost 8; bases outside the gene matches: 15. The CDR3 has 16 residues. CDR3 nucleotides: TGTGCCAGCAGTCCCCGACAGGGCGCCCCCCGAGAGCCCCAGCATTTT. Amino acid sequence: CASSPRQGAPREPQHF.